The sequence of this T cell receptor (beta chain) was determined in a study of blood T cells in healthy people across ages. In its sample, this clonotype was seen a few times. Peripheral blood samples of around 11 milliliters were drawn from each donor. For the second PCR, which ran for about 7 to 11 cycles, a sample-barcoded 5' primer and a J-beta primer mix were used. Each cDNA molecule was tagged by a template-switch adaptor that had 12 random nucleotides. TCRdb passed the 5' RACE reads through MiXCR, listing each CDR3 protein once. In the table there are approximately 580,000 distinct CDR3 sequences, more than 20% of which are singletons. Trimming pared 5 bases from V and 5 bases from J, leaving 10 bases between. The CDR3 covers 13 residues. The same sample was also used in a study of T cells of mothers and their children. From that report: Every mother supplied over 8 million TCR beta CDR3 reads and every child about 3 million.

This TCR was sampled from a boy between 10 and 17 years old in good health. Source material: blood. The V call is TRBV12-3 or TRBV12-4, the J call TRBJ2-4; D is possibly TRBD1 (6 bases). This CDR3 reads CASSDKGENIQYF. CDR3 nucleotide sequence: TGTGCCAGCAGTGATAAGGGGGAAAACATTCAGTACTTC.